The present T cell receptor beta chain was sequenced within a study of sequential checkpoint blockade in melanoma. Looking at the study overall: Twenty-two patients had tumor biopsies before treatment and at week 13. Findings and caveats of the study: In arm A, pretreatment tumor clonality was associated with response. Rising tumor T-cell fraction and clonality meant about 30 times likelier benefit. Mutational load did not correlate with tumor T-cell fraction or clonality.

The treatment is: randomized to nivolumab then ipilimumab (arm A) or the reverse (arm B). The germline gives CDR1 KGHSH, CDR2 LQKENI. The CDR3 is 15 amino acids. V gave up 4 bases and J gave up 5 bases; unmatched junction bases: 7. TCRdb keeps only in-frame clones here, not all; method: immunoSEQ multiplex PCR. The table lists several thousand clones, 25% to 35% of them singletons. As regards this clone: Its target is not known.

Sequencing was performed on tumor tissue (inferred from file names), taken from a patient given nivolumab and ipilimumab in sequence. This receptor was taken from a human donor with melanoma. The V call is TRBV18, the J call TRBJ1-5; 8 bases are a match to TRBD1. The CDR3 loop reads CASSRGTGSDQPQHF. CDR3 DNA: TGTGCCAGCTCACGGGGGACAGGATCCGATCAGCCCCAGCATTTT.